There are a few counts of the clone carrying this TCR beta chain. The target antigen is unknown. This sample is part of a study of T-cell memory formation after mild COVID-19. Study-level findings and limits: Some SARS-CoV-2-responding clones were already detected in memory before infection.

TCRdb processed the 5' RACE reads anew with MiXCR; each CDR3 protein has one entry. This sample has roughly 130,000 distinct CDR3 sequences, with around 6.3% found just once. Germline assignment: CDR1 DFQATT and CDR2 SNEGSKA (reference sequence). The CDR3 has 13 residues. Trimming pared 0 bases from V and 5 bases from J, leaving 7 bases between. The genes are TRBV20-1 and TRBJ2-2; D is undetermined. The sequenced material came from PBMCs or a T cell subset sorted from them (not recorded which). This TCR was sampled from an adult woman who had mild COVID-19 (a few samples of this study predate the infection). Cell type and time point are not known. This CDR3 is CSARDEITGELFF. CDR3 DNA: TGCAGTGCTAGAGATGAAATAACCGGGGAGCTGTTTTTT.